Here is one TCR beta chain with its context. TCRdb ran MiXCR on the 5' RACE reads and lists one entry per CDR3 protein. Of tens of thousands of distinct CDR3 sequences listed, more than 25% are singletons. CDR3 length: 12 residues. V lost 0 bases and J 5 bases, leaving 7 bases between the germline ends. Germline V gene sequence: CDR1 DFQATT, CDR2 SNEGSKA (reference sequence). The source is a female donor with breast cancer. The sequencing input was tumor-infiltrating memory CD4+ T cells sorted from the breast tumor. Subset: memory CD4+ T cells, CD4+CD45RO+CD25-. The rearrangement links TRBV20-1 to TRBJ2-5; no clear D. The CDR3 nucleotides are TGCAGTGCTAGAGATCACGAGGAGACCCAGTACTTC. This encodes CSARDHEETQYF.